The 30 T cell receptor beta chains below were found in one sample sequenced in a study of T cell responses to AZD1222 COVID-19 vaccine. Clones were sequenced by immunoSEQ multiplex PCR, and TCRdb holds only the in-frame ones, with some missing. The data hold 90,000 to 95,000 clones, with 65% to 90% observed a single time. The starting material was peripheral blood, obtained on day 0 of AZD1222 vaccination. All receptors derive from an adult in good health.

This sequence joins TRBV3-1 (or the pseudogene TRBV3-2) and TRBJ1-3; 8 nucleotides match TRBD1. CDR1 and CDR2 from the germline V gene are LGHDT and YNNKEL (reference sequence). This CDR3 is 18 amino acids long. J gave up 0 bases and V 4 bases, and 11 bases lay outside the gene matches. This CDR3 reads CASSRGGQGRRSGNTIYF. CDR3 in DNA: TGTGCCAGCAGCCGAGGAGGACAGGGAAGACGCTCTGGAAACACCATATATTTT.

The V gene is TRBV29-1, the J gene TRBJ2-3; no clear D gene. The germline V gene has CDR1 SQVTM and CDR2 ANQGSEA. The V end was cut by 4 bases, the J end by 4 bases, with 6 bases between. CDR3 size: 11 residues. The CDR3 is CSVGRADTQYF. The CDR3 nucleotides read TGCAGCGTTGGACGGGCAGATACGCAGTATTTT.

The chain uses TRBV10-3 and TRBJ1-1, with D unresolved. Per the germline V gene, CDR1 is ENHRY and CDR2 is SYGVKD. Trimming left V 0 bases short and J 7 bases short, with 3 bases between. This CDR3 has 11 amino acids. CDR3 loop: CAISESREAFF. The CDR3 region has the DNA TGTGCCATCAGTGAGTCCCGTGAAGCTTTCTTT.

V gene TRBV9 combines with J gene TRBJ1-6; D may be TRBD1 (5 bases). CDR1 and CDR2 from the germline V gene are SGDLS and YYNGEE. This CDR3 is 15 amino acids long. V lost 2 bases and J lost 2, with 8 bases in between. CDR3 bases: TGTGCCAGCAGCGTGACAGCTACCTATAATTCACCCCTCCACTTT. Encoded protein: CASSVTATYNSPLHF.

V and J are TRBV3-1 (or the pseudogene TRBV3-2) and TRBJ2-7, with D unclear. Trimming left V 1 base short and J 5 bases short, with 12 bases between. CDR1 and CDR2 from the germline V gene are LGHDT and YNNKEL (reference sequence). The CDR3 is 14 residues long. CDR3 protein: CASSQGDSTHEQYF. In DNA, the CDR3 is TGTGCCAGCAGCCAAGGAGATAGCACCCACGAGCAGTACTTC.

This clone was counted a single time. A read error is likely, as this CDR3 ends without the conserved phenylalanine or tryptophan. Because the CDR3's place on the DNA is in doubt, the DNA is left out and the CDR3 is given as listed by TCRdb. The genes are TRBV12-3 or TRBV12-4 and TRBJ2-2. From its first to its last residue, the CDR3 has 9 amino acids. The CDR3 sequence is CASSDRCVL.

The chain combines TRBV27 with TRBJ2-2; no definite D call. Per germline, CDR1 MNHEY and CDR2 SMNVEV (reference sequence). Trimming removed 5 bases at V and 1 base at J, with 2 bases between. This CDR3 has 12 amino acids. CDR3 residues: CASSRNTGELFF. The CDR3 DNA sequence: TGTGCCAGCAGTAGGAACACCGGGGAGCTGTTTTTT.

Points on this clone: The same CDR3 can be traced to other DNA sequences in this sample. The chain links TRBV6-5 to TRBJ2-2, with D hard to call. V was shortened by 2 bases and J by 2 bases, with 6 bases between the two germline ends. This CDR3 contains 14 residues. The germline gives CDR1 MNHEY, CDR2 SVGAGI. The CDR3 coding sequence is TGTGCCAGCAGTTACAGGGTAAACACCGGGGAGCTGTTTTTT. It specifies CASSYRVNTGELFF.

This clone has just one count. The chain is built from TRBV27 and TRBJ2-7; 12 bases map to TRBD1. Germline CDR1 MNHEY, CDR2 SMNVEV (reference sequence). The CDR3 is made up of 14 amino acids. V trimming: 5 bases; J trimming: 4 bases; junction bases outside the gene matches: 3. CDR3 DNA sequence: TGTGCCAGCAGTAAGGGACAGGGGGCTTACGAGCAGTACTTC. Translation gives CASSKGQGAYEQYF.

V usage is TRBV5-1 and J usage is TRBJ2-7, with D unclear. The length of the CDR3 is 14 residues. The germline V gene encodes CDR1 SGHRS and CDR2 YFSETQ. V lost 3 bases, J lost 7 bases, and 17 bases lay in between. This chain's CDR3 is CASSSPDRSWEQYF. The DNA of the CDR3 is TGCGCCAGCAGCTCTCCCGACCGGTCTTGGGAGCAGTACTTC.

This clone has a handful of counts. The chain employs TRBV13 and TRBJ2-3; 9 bases line up with TRBD2. Germline CDR1 and CDR2: PRHDT and FYEKMQ (reference sequence). With 4 bases clipped from V and 0 bases from J, the junction kept 5 bases outside the gene matches. The CDR3 covers 16 residues. The CDR3 region has the DNA TGTGCCAGCAGCTCCCTGACTAGCGGAAGCACAGATACGCAGTATTTT. It yields the protein CASSSLTSGSTDTQYF.

The chain links TRBV5-4 to TRBJ1-5; 9 bases map to TRBD1. Trimming took 4 bases from V and 0 from J; bases not matched to a gene: 8. The CDR3 extends over 17 amino acids. Germline V lookup: CDR1 SGHNT, CDR2 YYREEE (reference sequence). The CDR3: CASSKTGGWDSNQPQHF. The CDR3 nucleotides read TGTGCCAGCAGCAAAACAGGGGGCTGGGATAGCAATCAGCCCCAGCATTTT.

The chain couples TRBV18 to TRBJ2-3, with 11 bases that match TRBD2. CDR1 is KGHSH, CDR2 LQKENI, per germline. This CDR3 is 18 amino acids long. With V trimmed by 3 bases and J by 0 bases, 8 bases remained unmatched. DNA for the CDR3: TGTGCCAGCTCACCCGATCTAGCGGGGGGATCTAGCACAGATACGCAGTATTTT. Its protein is CASSPDLAGGSSTDTQYF.

The CDR3 coding sequence is TGTGCCAGCTCACCGCAGGGACAGAACTACGAGCAGTACTTC. Translation: CASSPQGQNYEQYF. The chain couples TRBV18 to TRBJ2-7; 7 bases fit TRBD1. Trimming took 3 bases from V and 3 from J; bases not matched to a gene: 5. This CDR3 spans 14 amino acids. Germline loops: CDR1 KGHSH, CDR2 LQKENI. The whole variable domain, filled in from reference TRBV18 and TRBJ2-7, reads NAGVMQNPRHLVRRRGQEARLRCSPMKGHSHVYWYRQLPEEGLKFMVYLQKENIIDESGMPKERFSAEFPKEGPSILRIQQVVRGDSAAYFCASSPQGQNYEQYFGPGTRLTVT.

This clone is a singleton in its sample. The chain employs TRBV12-3 or TRBV12-4 and TRBJ1-4, with D unclear. V lost 4 bases to trimming and J lost 8 bases, with 11 bases between them. The CDR3 sequence is 13 residues long. The CDR3 protein is CASSSTTGEKLFF. Written as DNA, the CDR3 is TGTGCCAGCAGTTCGACAACCGGGGAAAAACTGTTTTTT.

This clone has a single count. The gene calls are TRBV6-6 and TRBJ1-5; 7 bases are a match to TRBD1. The trim removed 5 bases at V and 3 bases at J, leaving 4 bases unmatched. CDR3 length: 14 residues. Germline CDR1 and CDR2: MNHNY and SVGAGI (reference sequence). In DNA, the CDR3 is TGTGCCAGCAGTCCGGGACAGAACAATCAGCCCCAGCATTTT. This translates into CASSPGQNNQPQHF.

The V and J genes are TRBV27 and TRBJ1-1; a possible D gene is TRBD1 (5 bases). Between the trimmed V and J ends, which lost 5 bases and 2 bases, there was a span of 9 bases. Germline CDR1 MNHEY, CDR2 SMNVEV (reference sequence). This CDR3 has 13 amino acids. CDR3 coding DNA: TGTGCCAGCAGTCTCAGGGAAAACACTGAAGCTTTCTTT. Protein: CASSLRENTEAFF.

This sequence joins TRBV4-1 and TRBJ2-1; no clear D gene. The CDR3 is made up of 12 amino acids. Germline lookup yields CDR1 MGHRA and CDR2 YSYEKL. V was shortened by 0 bases and J by 6 bases, with 3 bases between the two germline ends. The CDR3 DNA reads TGCGCCAGCAGCCAAGAGGGCAATGAGCAGTTCTTC. This sequence encodes CASSQEGNEQFF.

This rearrangement joins TRBV18 to TRBJ2-7; 8 nucleotides align to TRBD1. Germline V gene sequence: CDR1 KGHSH, CDR2 LQKENI. The CDR3 contains 15 residues. Losses at the gene ends were 6 bases for V and 12 bases for J; bases not matched to a gene: 19. CDR3 nucleotides: TGTGCCAGCTCCCCCGGCGGACAGGGTCGGAGGCTAGCGTACTTC. It yields the protein CASSPGGQGRRLAYF.

The chain carries TRBV19 and TRBJ2-3, with no clear D. This CDR3 comprises 15 residues. CDR1 and CDR2 (germline): LNHDA, SQIVND (reference sequence). The V end was cut by 4 bases, the J end by 2 bases, with 13 bases between. CDR3 sequence: CASSTPAGFTDTQYF. In DNA, the CDR3 is TGTGCCAGTAGTACCCCGGCCGGGTTCACAGATACGCAGTATTTT.

The chain uses TRBV5-5 and TRBJ1-1; D not certain. Germline CDR1 reads SGHKS; CDR2 reads YYEKEE (reference sequence). CDR3 length: 15 amino acids. V lost 0 bases, J lost 7 bases, and 16 bases lay in between. The CDR3 protein is CASSLVGLGGGEAFF. CDR3 DNA: TGTGCCAGCAGCTTGGTCGGCCTAGGAGGAGGTGAAGCTTTCTTT.

This rearrangement joins TRBV19 to TRBJ2-1; D may be TRBD2 (6 bases). Trimming pared 3 bases from V and 3 bases from J, leaving 9 bases between. CDR1 is LNHDA, CDR2 SQIVND, per germline (reference sequence). This CDR3 comprises 14 residues. The CDR3 bases are TGTGCCAGTAGTATTGGGGGGAACTACAATGAGCAGTTCTTC. Protein: CASSIGGNYNEQFF. The entire variable domain, with the rest obtained from reference TRBV19 and TRBJ2-1, is as follows: DGGITQSPKYLFRKEGQNVTLSCEQNLNHDAMYWYRQDPGQGLRLIYYSQIVNDFQKGDIAEGYSVSREKKESFPLTVTSAQKNPTAFYLCASSIGGNYNEQFFGPGTRLTVL.

The DNA for the CDR3 is TGTGCCAGCAAACAATATCTTCTCGGAGGGACTGAAGCTTTCTTT. Translation: CASKQYLLGGTEAFF. This chain links TRBV28 with TRBJ1-1; D unclear. Germline assignment: CDR1 MDHEN and CDR2 SYDVKM. The CDR3 has 15 amino acids. Trimming removed 7 bases at V and 5 bases at J, with 20 bases between.

The genes are TRBV11-2 and TRBJ2-1; TRBD2 matches at 8 bases. This CDR3 contains 17 residues. V lost 1 base to trimming and J lost 1 base; unmatched junction nucleotides: 6. CDR1 and CDR2 (germline): SGHAT, FQNNGV. The CDR3 DNA is TGTGCCAGCAGCTTAGGTCTGGGACTAGGTTCCTACAATGAGCAGTTCTTC. Its protein product is CASSLGLGLGSYNEQFF.

The chain has TRBV6-5 and TRBJ2-7; 7 bases match TRBD2. Trimming cost V 6 bases and J 7 bases; bases outside gene matches: 6. This CDR3 has 12 amino acids. The germline V gene has CDR1 MNHEY and CDR2 SVGAGI. CDR3 sequence (DNA): TGTGCCAGCAGAACAGGACTAGGTGAGCAGTACTTC. This gives the protein CASRTGLGEQYF.

V gene TRBV27 combines with J gene TRBJ2-5; D remains ambiguous. Germline CDR1 is MNHEY and CDR2 is SMNVEV (reference sequence). V shed 3 bases and J shed 5 bases, with 7 bases lying between them. This CDR3 has 12 amino acids. The CDR3 DNA reads TGTGCCAGCAGTTTTACCTACGAGACCCAGTACTTC. Translation gives CASSFTYETQYF.

V usage is TRBV23-1 and J usage is TRBJ2-7; possibly TRBD1 for D (7 bases). TRBV23-1 is marked as an open reading frame, function uncertain. This CDR3 region has 17 residues. The germline V and J ends were trimmed by 0 bases and 4 bases, with 19 bases remaining between them. In nucleotides, the CDR3 is TGCGCCAGCAGTCAATCTAACAAATCGGGGGACAGTTACGAGCAGTACTTC. Amino acid sequence: CASSQSNKSGDSYEQYF.

V and J are TRBV11-2 and TRBJ2-5; TRBD2 matches at 11 bases. This CDR3 is built from 17 residues. Germline V CDR1 and CDR2: SGHAT, FQNNGV. V shed 7 bases, J shed 2 bases, and the junction held 12 bases outside the gene matches. CDR3 in amino acids: CASTLLAGGGPQETQYF. CDR3 in DNA: TGTGCCAGCACCCTTTTAGCGGGAGGGGGACCACAAGAGACCCAGTACTTC.

The CDR3 loop is CASSQARLAVSTDTQYF. The DNA for the CDR3 is TGCGCCAGCAGCCAAGCGCGACTAGCGGTTAGCACAGATACGCAGTATTTT. The chain carries TRBV4-1 and TRBJ2-3, with 9 bases aligning to TRBD2. The CDR3 has 17 residues. V lost 1 base and J lost 0; bases outside the gene matches: 5. Germline CDR1 MGHRA, CDR2 YSYEKL.

The CDR3 loop reads CASSLSSGRPYEQYF. In nucleotides, the CDR3 is TGTGCCAGCAGTTTATCCTCGGGCAGACCGTACGAGCAGTACTTC. The chain employs TRBV27 and TRBJ2-7; D is undetermined. V was clipped by 0 bases and J by 4 bases, with 13 bases between them. Germline V gives CDR1 MNHEY, CDR2 SMNVEV (reference sequence). The CDR3 is made up of 15 amino acids.